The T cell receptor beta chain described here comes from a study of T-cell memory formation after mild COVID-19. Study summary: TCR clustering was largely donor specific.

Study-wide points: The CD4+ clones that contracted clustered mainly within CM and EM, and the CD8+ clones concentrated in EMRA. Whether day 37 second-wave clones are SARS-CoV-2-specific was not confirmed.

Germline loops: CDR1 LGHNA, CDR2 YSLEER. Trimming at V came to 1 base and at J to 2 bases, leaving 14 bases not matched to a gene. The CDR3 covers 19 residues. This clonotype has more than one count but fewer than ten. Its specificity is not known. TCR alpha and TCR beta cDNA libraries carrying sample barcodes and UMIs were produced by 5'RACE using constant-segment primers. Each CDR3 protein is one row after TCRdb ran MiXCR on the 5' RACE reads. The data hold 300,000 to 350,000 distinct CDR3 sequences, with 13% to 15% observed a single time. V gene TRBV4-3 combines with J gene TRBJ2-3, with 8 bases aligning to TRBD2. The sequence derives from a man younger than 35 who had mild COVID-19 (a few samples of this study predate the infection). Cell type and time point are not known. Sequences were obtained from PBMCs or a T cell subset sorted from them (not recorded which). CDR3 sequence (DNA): TGCGCCAGCAGCCAAGCCCTCGTTGGTAGCGGGGTCTACACAGATACGCAGTATTTT. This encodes CASSQALVGSGVYTDTQYF.